This TCR beta chain was observed in a study of Ad26.COV2.S vaccination and SARS-CoV-2 variants (dated by TCRdb to the early 2020s). Context from the whole study: Donors in the vaccine arm were drawn from COV1001, a phase I-IIa trial of Ad26.COV2.S in healthy adults that was multicentre, randomized, double-blind and placebo-controlled. The TCR-sequenced set comprised approximately 32 samples: 19 Ad26.COV2.S vaccine recipients, 5 placebo recipients and 8 SARS-CoV-2 convalescent individuals. Sequencing of the TCRbeta repertoire served to evaluate the specificity and breadth of SARS-CoV-2-reactive T cell receptors following Ad26.COV2.S vaccination. Investigators remained blinded to trial group allocation during experiments and outcome assessment. Dosing of Ad26.COV2.S was intramuscular, at either 5x10^10 or 1x10^11 viral particles, delivered as one shot or as two shots spaced 56 days apart. Trial participants were randomized into five groups of five: low-dose or high-dose Ad26.COV2.S given once or twice, or placebo on both occasions.

TCRbeta CDR3 regions were sequenced with the immunoSEQ Assay. After extraction, genomic DNA underwent amplification by bias-controlled multiplex PCR, followed by high-throughput sequencing. The published analysis was carried out like this. To quantify the absolute abundance of every unique TCRbeta CDR3 region, sequences were collapsed and filtered. Usable DNA was measured by amplifying reference genes present in all nucleated cells, and TCRbeta template counts were normalized to that usable DNA to estimate T cell fraction. Repertoire TCRs were annotated as SARS-CoV-2-specific by exact matching of V gene, CDR3 amino acid sequence and J gene to a known reactive TCR set. The reference SARS-CoV-2 TCR set came from MIRA and was filtered for enrichment in COVID-19-positive ImmuneCODE repertoires, removing public or cross-reactive TCRs. Using the MIRA antigens, annotated TCRs were further analysed by specific ORF or by position within an ORF. Breadth was defined as the number of annotated unique rearrangements divided by the total number of unique productive rearrangements, and depth was defined as the summed frequency of the annotated unique rearrangements. Two-sided Wilcoxon rank-sum tests were used to compare TCR breadth between groups. Not all clones reach the TCRdb copy of this immuneACCESS table, which keeps in-frame sequences only. Checked studies attribute under half of the gap to unresolved V genes and leave the rest unexplained. The D gene and trimming were derived from the DNA, and the V and J assignments and clone size from that table. This sample lists some 350,000 clones; almost 90% were detected once. 4.5% to 5.5% of the sample rests with the top ten.

The treatment or condition label on this specimen signifies: approximately 18 received Ad26.COV2.S at low or high dose, single or two shots; 5 received placebo; per-sample allocation not given. Repertoires of vaccine and placebo recipients were sequenced from samples taken on day 63 after the first injection. Cohort 1b enrolled some 25 adults aged 18-55 years at a single site in Boston, USA, between 29 July and 7 August 2020. As a vaccine, Ad26.COV2.S was a replication-incompetent adenovirus type 26 vector that expressed a prefusion-stabilized SARS-CoV-2 spike protein derived from the original Wuhan strain. The cysteine opens and the phenylalanine closes a CDR3 of 12 amino acids. The only DNA kept is the CDR3, 36 bases in frame from the first base. Based on the germline V gene (reference sequence), the CDR1 and CDR2 sequences are SGHAT and FQDESV. V was cut back by 3 bases and J by 6 bases, leaving a gap of 6 bases between them.

What the authors observed across the whole study: Comparing responses between vaccine doses or regimens was not something the study was powered to do. The authors noted that the TCR breadth and depth analyses may have underestimated total T cell responses. Spike-specific TCR breadth was higher in Ad26.COV2.S recipients than in placebo recipients (P = 0.0014). After vaccination, substantial breadth of spike-specific CD8+ and CD4+ T cell responses was reported. Vaccine and placebo recipients had comparable non-spike TCR breadth, which fits with the vaccine containing only spike.

Comments on this clone: The antigen it recognizes is unknown. Base qualities are not provided; no much larger clone lies one nucleotide away.

The TCR sequence derives from a person between 18 and 65 years old who received the Ad26.COV2.S COVID-19 vaccine or a placebo. The chain uses TRBV11-1 and TRBJ2-1; no D gene call is confident. The sample here was peripheral blood, taken in a trial of Ad26.COV2.S vaccine versus placebo. The sequence in DNA is TGTGCCAGCAGCTTTTCAGTCAATGAGCAGTTCTTC. It codes for CASSFSVNEQFF.